A selection of T cell receptor beta chains follows, all from one sample in a study of cytomegalovirus exposure and HLA in healthy donors. The assay was immunoSEQ multiplex PCR, and TCRdb's table has in-frame clones only and misses some. The sample shows about 160,000 clones, 50% to 75% of them seen only once. The sample taken for sequencing was PBMCs. The receptors were sampled from a woman in her fifties or sixties in good health and CMV-seropositive. The CDR3 runs from the conserved cysteine through the conserved F or W. The D gene is left open where the match is weak. Only some rows state a clone size, as once, few, many or a class for expanded clones.

D: NA; J: TRBJ1-1; size: few; V: TRBV9; DNA: TGTGCCAGCGGGGGGTCGAACACTGAAGCTTTCTTT; CDR3: CASGGSNTEAFF
D: NA; J: TRBJ2-2; size: NA; V: TRBV5-1; DNA: TGCGCCAGCAGCTTCACGACAGCGAACACCGGGGAGCTGTTTTTT; CDR3: CASSFTTANTGELFF
D: TRBD1; J: TRBJ1-2; size: NA; V: TRBV28; DNA: TGTGCCAGCAGTTTACTTCCCGGGGACAGGGCCCTTGGCTACACCTTC; CDR3: CASSLLPGDRALGYTF
D: TRBD2; J: TRBJ2-1; size: few; V: TRBV29-1; DNA: TGCAGCGTCCCTATGGCACTAGCGGGAGAAGAGCAGTTCTTC; CDR3: CSVPMALAGEEQFF
D: TRBD2; J: TRBJ2-1; size: NA; V: TRBV29-1; DNA: TGCAGCGCCATGACTAGCGCGAACTACAATGAGCAGTTCTTC; CDR3: CSAMTSANYNEQFF
D: TRBD1; J: TRBJ2-2; size: NA; V: TRBV4-2; DNA: TGTGCCAGCAGCCCAAGTGGACAGGGCAACACCGGGGAGCTGTTTTTT; CDR3: CASSPSGQGNTGELFF
D: NA; J: TRBJ1-4; size: once; V: TRBV28; DNA: TGTGCCAGCAGTAGCGGACGTGCAAAACTGTTTTTT; CDR3: CASSSGRAKLFF
D: NA; J: TRBJ2-3; size: NA; V: TRBV6-1; DNA: TGTGCCAGCAGGAGGGAGGTGACAGATACGCAGTATTTT; CDR3: CASRREVTDTQYF
D: TRBD1; J: TRBJ2-2; size: NA; V: TRBV4-3; DNA: TGCGCCAGCAGCCAAGGGGACAGTCGCACCGGGGAGCTGTTTTTT; CDR3: CASSQGDSRTGELFF
D: TRBD2; J: TRBJ2-1; size: NA; V: TRBV11-2; DNA: TGTGCCAGCAGCTTCGGACTAGCGGGAGTCCATGAGCAGTTCTTC; CDR3: CASSFGLAGVHEQFF
D: NA; J: TRBJ1-2; size: NA; V: TRBV7-8; DNA: TGTGCCAGCAGCTCGATGTTACAGGGCTTCGGCTACACCTTC; CDR3: CASSSMLQGFGYTF
D: NA; J: TRBJ2-5; size: NA; V: TRBV7-3; DNA: TGTGCCAGCAGCAAGCGGCACCAAGAGACCCAGTACTTC; CDR3: CASSKRHQETQYF
D: NA; J: TRBJ2-1; size: few; V: TRBV19; DNA: TGTGCCAGTAGTCACAGATTTCCCTACAATGAGCAGTTCTTC; CDR3: CASSHRFPYNEQFF
D: NA; J: TRBJ2-7; size: few; V: TRBV28; DNA: TGTGCCAGCAGTTTCCCCCAGGGGGGAGGCTCCTACGAGCAGTACTTC; CDR3: CASSFPQGGGSYEQYF
D: TRBD1; J: TRBJ1-4; size: NA; V: TRBV4-1; DNA: TGCGCCAGCAAAGGGACAGGCGGGGCTGAAAAACTGTTTTTT; CDR3: CASKGTGGAEKLFF
D: TRBD1; J: TRBJ1-4; size: few; V: TRBV6-1; DNA: TGTGCCAGCAAGGGGACAGTGAGGGGCTATGAAAAACTGTTTTTT; CDR3: CASKGTVRGYEKLFF
D: TRBD1; J: TRBJ1-2; size: few; V: TRBV5-4; DNA: TGTGCCAGCAGCCCCGGAGGGGACAGGGCTGCGAGCTACACCTTC; CDR3: CASSPGGDRAASYTF
D: NA; J: TRBJ2-1; size: NA; V: TRBV7-2; DNA: TGTGCCAGCAGCTTAGCGTTACTGAGCAATGAGCAGTTCTTC; CDR3: CASSLALLSNEQFF
D: TRBD2; J: TRBJ2-7; size: NA; V: TRBV6-5; DNA: TGTGCCAGCAAACCGGGACTAGCGAACTACGAGCAGTACTTC; CDR3: CASKPGLANYEQYF
D: NA; J: TRBJ1-6; size: NA; V: TRBV30; DNA: TGTGCCTGGAGTCGACGGGACACCCGGAACCTTGAAACCTATAATTCACCCCTCCACTTT; CDR3: CAWSRRDTRNLETYNSPLHF
D: TRBD1; J: TRBJ1-4; size: NA; V: TRBV5-1; DNA: TGCGCCAGCAGCTTGGAAGGGACAGGGTATGAAAAACTGTTTTTT; CDR3: CASSLEGTGYEKLFF
D: TRBD2; J: TRBJ2-3; size: NA; V: TRBV5-1; DNA: TGCGCCAGCAGCTTCTTAGCGGGAATGGCCGCAGATACGCAGTATTTT; CDR3: CASSFLAGMAADTQYF
D: NA; J: TRBJ1-3; size: NA; V: TRBV9; DNA: TGTGCCAGCAGCCCAAGAGGGCAGGACTCTGGAAACACCATATATTTT; CDR3: CASSPRGQDSGNTIYF
D: NA; J: TRBJ1-2; size: few; V: TRBV11-2; DNA: TGTGCCAGCAGCTTAGAGAGCCTTGGTGGCTACACCTTC; CDR3: CASSLESLGGYTF
D: NA; J: TRBJ2-7; size: few; V: TRBV6-1; DNA: TGTGCCAGCAGTTACTACGAGCAGTACTTC; CDR3: CASSYYEQYF
D: NA; J: TRBJ2-6; size: NA; V: TRBV7-3; DNA: TGTGCCAGCAGCCCCAGGGGTGATGGGGCCAACGTCCTGACTTTC; CDR3: CASSPRGDGANVLTF
D: NA; J: TRBJ2-3; size: NA; V: TRBV4-2; DNA: TGTGCCAGCAGCCAAGTCGGTACCCCTAGCACAGATACGCAGTATTTT; CDR3: CASSQVGTPSTDTQYF
D: TRBD2; J: TRBJ2-1; size: NA; V: TRBV9; DNA: TGTGCCAGCAGCGTTTTAGCGGGTTCCTACAATGAGCAGTTCTTC; CDR3: CASSVLAGSYNEQFF
D: NA; J: TRBJ2-1; size: NA; V: TRBV28; DNA: TGTGCCAGCAGCCTAGCAAATGAGCAGTTCTTC; CDR3: CASSLANEQFF
D: TRBD2; J: TRBJ2-6; size: NA; V: TRBV30; DNA: TGTGCCTGTAGCGGGGAGGCCTTCTCTGGGGCCAACGTCCTGACTTTC; CDR3: CACSGEAFSGANVLTF
D: NA; J: TRBJ1-2; size: NA; V: TRBV7-2; DNA: TGTGCCAGCAGCTCCAGGGACTCCCCTAACTATGGCTACACCTTC; CDR3: CASSSRDSPNYGYTF
D: TRBD2; J: TRBJ2-7; size: NA; V: TRBV4-1; DNA: TGCGCCAGCAGCTTGGGACTAGCGGGAGTGGTTGAGCAGTACTTC; CDR3: CASSLGLAGVVEQYF
D: NA; J: TRBJ2-4; size: NA; V: TRBV10-1; DNA: TGCGCCAGCAGTGAGAGTAGCTGGGACATTCAGTACTTC; CDR3: CASSESSWDIQYF
D: NA; J: TRBJ1-4; size: few; V: TRBV28; DNA: TGTGCCAGCAGTTTAGTTCAAACTAATGAAAAACTGTTTTTT; CDR3: CASSLVQTNEKLFF
D: TRBD1; J: TRBJ1-4; size: NA; V: TRBV9; DNA: TGTGCCAGCAGCGTAGCCGGCGGACAGGGGGGGGAAAAACTGTTTTTT; CDR3: CASSVAGGQGGEKLFF
D: NA; J: TRBJ1-6; size: NA; V: TRBV30; DNA: TGTGCCTGGAGTGTCCTACGGGCCCTCCACTTT; CDR3: CAWSVLRALHF
D: NA; J: TRBJ2-5; size: once; V: TRBV21-1; DNA: TGTGCCAGCAGCACTCCCAAGACTAGCGGGGAAGAGACCCAGTACTTC; CDR3: CASSTPKTSGEETQYF
D: TRBD2; J: TRBJ2-7; size: NA; V: TRBV7-9; DNA: TGTGCCAGCAGCTTAGAAGGTTGGTCTAGCGGGAGTTACGAGCAGTACTTC; CDR3: CASSLEGWSSGSYEQYF
D: TRBD2; J: TRBJ2-2; size: NA; V: TRBV5-4; DNA: TGTGCCAGCAGCTTGCCCGGGACTAGCGGGCTAGCGAACACCGGGGAGCTGTTTTTT; CDR3: CASSLPGTSGLANTGELFF
D: NA; J: TRBJ2-1; size: NA; V: TRBV7-2; DNA: TGTGCCAGCAGCATTCGGACAGCCGACAATGAGCAGTTCTTC; CDR3: CASSIRTADNEQFF